The 2 T cell receptor beta chains in this list originate from one sample, sequenced in a study of CD8 T cells in ankylosing spondylitis. Their target antigens are unknown. TCRdb re-called the 5' RACE reads through MiXCR, storing one row per CDR3 protein. The sample yields hundreds of thousands of distinct CDR3 sequences, about 10% seen once. Study-wide points: There was a TCR beta motif, made of several highly homologous variants, that appeared characteristic of ankylosing spondylitis blood.

The specimen sequenced was blood, either unsorted or a sorted T cell fraction (not recorded which). These receptors came from a male donor with ankylosing spondylitis.

The sample holds a few counts of this clonotype. The chain links TRBV7-2 to TRBJ2-7, with D perhaps matching TRBD1 (5 bases). The CDR3 spans 14 residues. Germline V gene lookup returns CDR1 SGHTA and CDR2 FQGNSA. V was clipped by 2 bases and J by 3 bases, with 11 bases between them. The CDR3 DNA follows: TGTGCCAGCAGCTTACGGCAGGGTCACTACGAGCAGTACTTC. Translation gives CASSLRQGHYEQYF.

This clonotype was detected many times. V is TRBV5-1 and J is TRBJ1-4, with 11 nucleotides matching TRBD1. After removal of 4 bases from V and 3 bases from J, the junction contained 2 bases not matched to a gene. CDR1 is SGHRS and CDR2 is YFSETQ in the germline V gene. This CDR3 has 15 residues. This CDR3 is CASSGQGAANEKLFF. The CDR3 coding sequence is TGCGCCAGCAGCGGACAGGGGGCGGCTAATGAAAAACTGTTTTTT.